A selection of T cell receptor beta chains follows, all from one sample in a study of chemoradiotherapy in HPV16-positive cancers. TCRdb's copy holds only in-frame clones and misses some; the assay was immunoSEQ multiplex PCR. Of 10,000 to 15,000 clones listed, more than 60% are singletons. Collection took place from a patient who underwent chemoradiotherapy. These receptors were collected from a human donor with HPV-associated anogenital cancer. CDR3s include the opening cysteine and the closing phenylalanine or tryptophan. D genes are given only for firm matches. Clone size is not always given. Where it is, it says once, few, many or a class for expanded clones.

CDR3aa,CDR3nt,abundance,j_gene,d_gene,v_gene
CASSGLPGSARGHYEQYF,TGTGCCAGCAGTGGGCTCCCCGGTAGCGCAAGGGGCCACTACGAGCAGTACTTC,NA,TRBJ2-7,NA,TRBV25-1
CAWRKGGSTEAFF,TGTGCCTGGAGGAAGGGGGGTTCCACTGAAGCTTTCTTT,NA,TRBJ1-1,NA,TRBV30
CASSTGQSSYEQYF,TGCGCCAGCAGCACGGGACAGAGCTCCTACGAGCAGTACTTC,NA,TRBJ2-7,TRBD1,TRBV5-1
CASSGGSGRGTEAFF,TGTGCCAGCAGCGGTGGAAGCGGCCGGGGCACTGAAGCTTTCTTT,NA,TRBJ1-1,NA,TRBV5-6
CSVYKNTEAFF,TGCAGCGTATACAAGAACACTGAAGCTTTCTTT,NA,TRBJ1-1,NA,TRBV29-1
CASSQGSSNYGYTF,TGCGCCAGCAGCCAAGGGTCCTCCAACTATGGCTACACCTTC,NA,TRBJ1-2,NA,TRBV4-3
CASSADRGTSGSDEQFF,TGTGCCAGCAGTGCGGATCGGGGGACTAGCGGGAGCGATGAGCAGTTCTTC,NA,TRBJ2-1,TRBD2,TRBV25-1
CASSDQRTGNTQYF,TGCGCCAGCAGTGACCAGCGGACAGGGAATACGCAGTATTTT,few,TRBJ2-3,TRBD1,TRBV10-2
CASSSWTSGSSNEQFF,TGTGCCAGCAGCTCCTGGACTAGCGGGAGTTCGAATGAGCAGTTCTTC,NA,TRBJ2-1,TRBD2,TRBV11-3
CASSLYGGGTTIDLNQPQHF,TGTGCCAGCAGTTTATATGGGGGAGGCACTACGATCGATCTCAATCAGCCCCAGCATTTT,NA,TRBJ1-5,NA,TRBV28
CASSALLAGGIYEQYF,TGTGCCAGTAGTGCCCTACTAGCGGGAGGGATCTACGAGCAGTACTTC,NA,TRBJ2-7,TRBD2,TRBV19
CAISPGQTYQETQYF,TGTGCCATCAGTCCGGGACAGACGTACCAAGAGACCCAGTACTTC,NA,TRBJ2-5,TRBD1,TRBV10-3
CASSAYSGGAYEQYF,TGTGCCAGCAGCGCCTATAGCGGGGGGGCTTACGAGCAGTACTTC,NA,TRBJ2-7,TRBD2,TRBV9
CASSIAPNYGYTF,TGTGCCAGTAGTATCGCACCAAACTATGGCTACACCTTC,NA,TRBJ1-2,NA,TRBV19
CASSDQGPTEAFF,TGTGCCAGCAGCGACCAGGGGCCCACTGAAGCTTTCTTT,NA,TRBJ1-1,NA,TRBV5-4
CASSLDGAGVYGYTF,TGCGCCAGCAGCTTGGATGGGGCGGGAGTTTATGGCTACACCTTC,NA,TRBJ1-2,NA,TRBV5-1
CASSLPGGDSYEQYF,TGTGCCAGCAGCTTGCCGGGGGGGGACTCCTACGAGCAGTACTTC,NA,TRBJ2-7,TRBD2,TRBV5-4
CASSLGARQGDEQYF,TGCGCCAGCAGCTTGGGGGCGCGCCAGGGGGACGAGCAGTACTTC,NA,TRBJ2-7,TRBD1,TRBV5-1
CASRVTGSYGYTF,TGTGCCAGCAGGGTGACAGGGTCCTATGGCTACACCTTC,NA,TRBJ1-2,TRBD1,TRBV6-1
CASSRHREDEAFF,TGTGCCAGCAGCCGCCACAGGGAAGATGAAGCTTTCTTT,NA,TRBJ1-1,NA,TRBV11-1
CASSLRPGELFF,TGTGCCAGCAGTTTGCGGCCCGGGGAGCTGTTTTTT,few,TRBJ2-2,NA,TRBV28
CASSPSDRRGGYTF,TGTGCCAGTAGCCCCTCGGACAGGCGGGGTGGCTACACCTTC,once,TRBJ1-2,TRBD1,TRBV19
CASSYSAGVDSPLHF,TGTGCCAGCAGTTACTCAGCAGGGGTGGATTCACCCCTCCACTTT,NA,TRBJ1-6,NA,TRBV6-5
CASMLAGGLNEQFF,TGTGCCAGCATGTTAGCGGGAGGGTTGAATGAGCAGTTCTTC,NA,TRBJ2-1,TRBD2,TRBV6-5
CASSWGPSSYEQYF,TGCGCCAGCAGCTGGGGACCCAGCTCCTACGAGCAGTACTTC,NA,TRBJ2-7,NA,TRBV5-1